These 22 T cell receptor beta chains came from one sample sequenced in a study of response to subunit inactivated influenza vaccine. TCRdb fed the RT-PCR reads into MiXCR, producing one record per CDR3 protein. The sample has 800,000 or so distinct CDR3 sequences; 21% are singletons. Sample: PBMCs from blood, taken 4 to 6 days after vaccination. Receptors originate from a man aged 45-65 years who received an inactivated influenza vaccine.

This rearrangement joins TRBV6-5 to TRBJ2-3; TRBD1 agrees at 7 bases. CDR1 is MNHEY, CDR2 SVGAGI, per germline. V shed 2 bases and J 4 bases; nucleotides not matched to a gene: 15. The CDR3 extends over 18 amino acids. CDR3 DNA: TGTGCCAGCAGTTACACCCCGGGCAGGGGGAAAAATTCAGATACGCAGTATTTT. This translates into CASSYTPGRGKNSDTQYF.

The chain has TRBV29-1 and TRBJ2-1; no clear D gene. V was pared by 2 bases and J by 8 bases, with 16 bases between. CDR1 and CDR2 (germline): SQVTM, ANQGSEA. This CDR3 comprises 14 residues. DNA of the CDR3: TGCAGCGTTGAAAAAAGCACTATGGGCGATGAGCAGTTCTTC. As protein: CSVEKSTMGDEQFF.

This clonotype has more than one count but fewer than ten. J is TRBJ2-3 and V is TRBV5-1, with 14 bases matching TRBD2. Germline trimming cut 4 bases from V and 2 bases from J; bases unmatched to any gene: 3. CDR1 is SGHRS and CDR2 is YFSETQ in the germline V gene. The CDR3 is made up of 16 amino acids. CDR3 sequence: CASSKGLAGVTDTQYF. The CDR3 nucleotides are TGCGCCAGCAGCAAGGGACTAGCGGGAGTCACAGATACGCAGTATTTT.

This clonotype occurred a few times. J is TRBJ2-5 and V is TRBV7-2, with D perhaps TRBD2 (5 bases). V shed 5 bases and J shed 5 bases, with 18 bases lying between them. Germline assignment: CDR1 SGHTA and CDR2 FQGNSA. This CDR3 is built from 15 residues. CDR3 nucleotides: TGTGCCAGCAGCGGAGCGGTCACGTGGGTGGAGACCCAGTACTTC. Its translation is CASSGAVTWVETQYF.

In this sample, this clonotype turned up a few times. The chain uses TRBV4-3 and TRBJ1-6; TRBD1 aligns across 9 bases. V dropped 5 bases and J dropped 5; count of bases not matched to a gene: 4. The CDR3 runs to 15 residues. Germline-derived CDR1 and CDR2 are LGHNA and YSLEER. This CDR3 reads CASSTRTGDNSPLHF. CDR3 bases: TGCGCCAGCAGCACGCGGACAGGGGATAATTCACCCCTCCACTTT.

This clonotype has at least ten counts. The genes are TRBV20-1 and TRBJ2-3; a weak D match, TRBD2 (6 bases). The CDR3 runs 14 residues. Trimming took off 4 bases at V and 1 base at J, with 12 bases between the two ends. Looked up from germline, CDR1 is DFQATT and CDR2 is SNEGSKA (reference sequence). The CDR3 protein is CSAMRGAGTDTQYF. DNA of the CDR3: TGCAGTGCTATGCGCGGGGCGGGCACAGATACGCAGTATTTT.

This rearrangement joins TRBV7-3 to TRBJ2-3, with no clear D. The CDR3 contains 13 residues. Germline assignment: CDR1 SGHTA and CDR2 FQGTGA. V dropped 0 bases and J dropped 5 bases, with 6 bases sitting between them. CDR3 bases: TGTGCCAGCAGCTTAACGCAACTAGATACGCAGTATTTT. Amino acids: CASSLTQLDTQYF. The full variable domain, completed using reference TRBV7-3 and TRBJ2-3, is GAGVSQTPSNKVTEKGKYVELRCDPISGHTALYWYRQSLGQGPEFLIYFQGTGAADDSGLPNDRFFAVRPEGSVSTLKIQRTERGDSAVYLCASSLTQLDTQYFGPGTRLTVL.

This clonotype was counted only a few times. The chain joins TRBV29-1 to TRBJ2-1; 7 positions agree with TRBD1. Trimming at V came to 4 bases and at J to 3 bases, leaving 6 bases not matched to a gene. CDR1 is SQVTM and CDR2 is ANQGSEA in the germline V gene. This CDR3 comprises 14 residues. CDR3 region: CSVVRGQLYNEQFF. The CDR3, as DNA: TGCAGCGTTGTTAGGGGACAGCTCTACAATGAGCAGTTCTTC.

In its sample, this clonotype was seen a few times. V and J are TRBV29-1 and TRBJ2-1; D uncertain. V was cut by 5 bases and J by 3 bases, with 14 bases left in between. This CDR3 comprises 14 residues. Germline values: CDR1 SQVTM, CDR2 ANQGSEA. CDR3 coding DNA: TGCAGCGTTCATGGCAGGACGGGCTACAATGAGCAGTTCTTC. The encoded protein is CSVHGRTGYNEQFF.

This clonotype has a count of ten or more. The gene calls are TRBV20-1 and TRBJ2-3; 10 bases map to TRBD1. This CDR3 contains 15 residues. J gave up 5 bases and V 0 bases, and 5 bases lay outside the gene matches. CDR1 and CDR2 from the germline V gene are DFQATT and SNEGSKA (reference sequence). CDR3 sequence reads: CSARDRQGAKDTQYF. CDR3 DNA: TGCAGTGCTAGAGATCGACAGGGGGCAAAAGATACGCAGTATTTT.

This clonotype was observed a handful of times. The chain recombines TRBV4-2 with TRBJ2-1; TRBD2 matches 8 bases. The J segment lost 5 bases and the V segment lost 1 base, leaving 4 bases of the junction unmatched. The CDR3 consists of 15 residues. CDR1 is LGHNA and CDR2 is YNFKEQ in the germline V gene. The CDR3 here is CASSQAGGPHNEQFF. As DNA, the CDR3 is TGTGCCAGCAGCCAAGCGGGAGGGCCCCACAATGAGCAGTTCTTC.

Comment on this clonotype: A junction boundary mismatches the germline segment, possibly from a read error. J is TRBJ2-3 and V is TRBV6-4; 8 nucleotides agree with TRBD2. The CDR3 totals 19 residues. CDR1 MRHNA and CDR2 SNTAGT come from the germline V gene. The CDR3: CTSSLHEGLGLAGALTQYF. Written as DNA, the CDR3 is TGTACCAGCAGTTTACATGAGGGTTTGGGGCTAGCGGGCGCACTTACGCAGTATTTT.

V is TRBV7-2 and J is TRBJ1-2, with a possible D match to TRBD1 (6 bases). Germline V CDR1 and CDR2: SGHTA, FQGNSA. The V end lost 0 bases, the J end lost 4 bases, and 12 bases lay between the germline ends. This CDR3 comprises 15 residues. The CDR3 sequence: CASSLAQGQSYGYTF. CDR3 DNA sequence: TGTGCCAGCAGCTTAGCCCAGGGGCAAAGCTATGGCTACACCTTC.

The chain is built from TRBV20-1 and TRBJ1-1, with D uncertain. V was cut by 0 bases and J by 3 bases, with 11 bases left in between. Germline loops: CDR1 DFQATT, CDR2 SNEGSKA (reference sequence). The CDR3 covers 14 residues. The CDR3 bases are TGCAGTGCTAGAGATCGAGTCCGGGACACTGAAGCTTTCTTT. Its protein product is CSARDRVRDTEAFF.

The table lists this clonotype with a few counts. This sequence joins TRBV7-9 and TRBJ2-1; the match to TRBD2 covers 12 bases. The CDR3 has 15 amino acids. The germline V gene has CDR1 SEHNR and CDR2 FQNEAQ (reference sequence). The J segment lost 10 bases and the V segment lost 5 bases, leaving 9 bases of the junction unmatched. In DNA form, the CDR3 reads TGTGCCAGCAGCATCAGGACTAGCGGGGCCCGGGAGCAGTTCTTC. Protein sequence: CASSIRTSGAREQFF.

This clonotype was picked up a small number of times. The rearrangement uses TRBV5-1 and TRBJ1-1, with D uncertain. Trimming stripped 4 bases from V and 10 bases from J, with 26 bases between. The CDR3 loop spans 16 amino acids. The germline gives CDR1 SGHRS, CDR2 YFSETQ. CDR3 region: CASSEDIRFSATPAFF. For the CDR3, the DNA is TGCGCCAGCAGCGAAGACATCCGTTTTTCGGCCACTCCAGCTTTCTTT.

This clonotype was seen only a few times. The chain links TRBV12-3 or TRBV12-4 to TRBJ1-4; possibly TRBD1 for D (6 bases). V was trimmed by 6 bases and J by 0 bases, leaving 14 bases between them. The CDR3 runs 16 residues. The CDR3 is CASSPGGPATNEKLFF. The CDR3 coding sequence is TGTGCCAGCAGCCCTGGGGGCCCCGCAACTAATGAAAAACTGTTTTTT.

The rearrangement joins TRBV24-1 to TRBJ2-5; D gene unclear. V dropped 6 bases and J dropped 2 bases, with 6 bases sitting between them. The CDR3 is 12 amino acids. Germline V gene lookup returns CDR1 KGHDR and CDR2 SFDVKD. CDR3 coding DNA: TGTGCCACCAGTTTCGGACAAGAGACCCAGTACTTC. Translation gives CATSFGQETQYF.

This chain joins TRBV20-1 and TRBJ2-7, with 12 bases lining up with TRBD2. CDR1 is DFQATT and CDR2 is SNEGSKA in the germline V gene (reference sequence). V was clipped by 4 bases and J by 3 bases; unmatched bases: 4. The CDR3 sequence is 14 residues long. This chain's CDR3 is CSATGLAGIYEQYF. Here the CDR3 DNA reads TGCAGTGCTACTGGACTAGCGGGAATCTACGAGCAGTACTTC.

This clonotype was seen at least ten times. The gene calls are TRBV12-3 or TRBV12-4 and TRBJ2-3; 7 bases map to TRBD2. The CDR3 spans 16 residues. Trimming at V came to 2 bases and at J to 3 bases, leaving 8 bases not matched to a gene. The CDR3 DNA sequence: TGTGCCAGCAGTTTATCTACAGCGGGGATAACAGATACGCAGTATTTT. Translation: CASSLSTAGITDTQYF.

This chain uses TRBV4-3 with TRBJ2-7; the D gene is possibly TRBD1 (7 bases). Germline V CDR1 and CDR2: LGHNA, YSLEER. V dropped 0 bases and J dropped 7 bases, with 16 bases sitting between them. The CDR3 has 15 residues. CDR3 in amino acids: CASSQEVQGTGEQYF. In DNA form, the CDR3 reads TGCGCCAGCAGCCAAGAAGTACAGGGGACTGGAGAGCAGTACTTC.

This clonotype was seen ten or more times. The chain is built from TRBV29-1 and TRBJ2-3, with D possibly TRBD1 on 6 matching bases. In germline, CDR1 is SQVTM, CDR2 ANQGSEA. CDR3 size: 13 residues. V was cut by 7 bases and J by 0 bases, with 11 bases left in between. DNA of the CDR3: TGCAGCGACAGGGATCGGAGCACAGATACGCAGTATTTT. Protein product: CSDRDRSTDTQYF.